This TCR beta chain was recovered during a study of graft-versus-host responses after intestinal transplantation. Using immunoSEQ multiplex PCR, the repertoire was profiled, and TCRdb retains in-frame clones only, with some absent. Seen here are approximately 76,000 clones, about 87% observed once, and the top ten hold 0.39%. The V and J ends lost 4 bases and 5 bases respectively, with 11 bases between them. Germline CDR1 and CDR2: LNHDA and SQIVND (reference sequence). This CDR3 region has 14 residues. This clone showed up just once. Its antigen remains unknown. The source is a human donor who was the organ donor for an intestinal transplant. Here the sequenced sample was unstimulated CD4+ T cells sorted from spleen or lymph node cells, taken before transplant. V usage is TRBV19 and J usage is TRBJ2-2; TRBD1 is a possible D gene (6 bases). The CDR3 is CASSSVGGTGELFF. CDR3 DNA sequence: TGTGCCAGTAGTAGCGTAGGGGGTACCGGGGAGCTGTTTTTT.